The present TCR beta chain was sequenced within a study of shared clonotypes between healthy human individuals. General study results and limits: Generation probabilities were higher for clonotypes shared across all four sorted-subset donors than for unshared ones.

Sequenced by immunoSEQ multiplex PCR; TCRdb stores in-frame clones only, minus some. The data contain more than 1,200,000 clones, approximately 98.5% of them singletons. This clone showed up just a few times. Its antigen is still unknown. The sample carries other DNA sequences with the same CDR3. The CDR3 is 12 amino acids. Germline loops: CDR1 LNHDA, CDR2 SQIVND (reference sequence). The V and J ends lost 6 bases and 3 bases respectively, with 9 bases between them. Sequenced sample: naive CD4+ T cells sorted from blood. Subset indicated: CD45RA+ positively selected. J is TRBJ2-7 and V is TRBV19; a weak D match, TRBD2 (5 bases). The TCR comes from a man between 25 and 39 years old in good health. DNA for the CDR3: TGTGCCAGTAGCACCGGGGACTACGAGCAGTACTTC. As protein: CASSTGDYEQYF.